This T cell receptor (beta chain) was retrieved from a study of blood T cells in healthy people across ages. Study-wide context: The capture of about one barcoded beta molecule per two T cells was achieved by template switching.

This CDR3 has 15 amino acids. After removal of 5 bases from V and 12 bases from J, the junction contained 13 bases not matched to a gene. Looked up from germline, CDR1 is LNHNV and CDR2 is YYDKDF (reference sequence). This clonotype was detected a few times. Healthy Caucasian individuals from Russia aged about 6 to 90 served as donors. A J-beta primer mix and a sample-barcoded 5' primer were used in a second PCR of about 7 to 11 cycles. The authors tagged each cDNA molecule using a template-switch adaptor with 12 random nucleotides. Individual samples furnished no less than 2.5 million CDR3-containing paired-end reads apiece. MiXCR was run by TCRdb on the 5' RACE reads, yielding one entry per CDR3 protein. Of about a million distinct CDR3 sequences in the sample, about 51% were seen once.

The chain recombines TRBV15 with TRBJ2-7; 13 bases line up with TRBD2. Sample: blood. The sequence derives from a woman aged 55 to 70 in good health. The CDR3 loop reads CATSWKGTSGNRWYF. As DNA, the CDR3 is TGTGCCACCAGCTGGAAGGGGACTAGCGGGAACAGGTGGTACTTC.